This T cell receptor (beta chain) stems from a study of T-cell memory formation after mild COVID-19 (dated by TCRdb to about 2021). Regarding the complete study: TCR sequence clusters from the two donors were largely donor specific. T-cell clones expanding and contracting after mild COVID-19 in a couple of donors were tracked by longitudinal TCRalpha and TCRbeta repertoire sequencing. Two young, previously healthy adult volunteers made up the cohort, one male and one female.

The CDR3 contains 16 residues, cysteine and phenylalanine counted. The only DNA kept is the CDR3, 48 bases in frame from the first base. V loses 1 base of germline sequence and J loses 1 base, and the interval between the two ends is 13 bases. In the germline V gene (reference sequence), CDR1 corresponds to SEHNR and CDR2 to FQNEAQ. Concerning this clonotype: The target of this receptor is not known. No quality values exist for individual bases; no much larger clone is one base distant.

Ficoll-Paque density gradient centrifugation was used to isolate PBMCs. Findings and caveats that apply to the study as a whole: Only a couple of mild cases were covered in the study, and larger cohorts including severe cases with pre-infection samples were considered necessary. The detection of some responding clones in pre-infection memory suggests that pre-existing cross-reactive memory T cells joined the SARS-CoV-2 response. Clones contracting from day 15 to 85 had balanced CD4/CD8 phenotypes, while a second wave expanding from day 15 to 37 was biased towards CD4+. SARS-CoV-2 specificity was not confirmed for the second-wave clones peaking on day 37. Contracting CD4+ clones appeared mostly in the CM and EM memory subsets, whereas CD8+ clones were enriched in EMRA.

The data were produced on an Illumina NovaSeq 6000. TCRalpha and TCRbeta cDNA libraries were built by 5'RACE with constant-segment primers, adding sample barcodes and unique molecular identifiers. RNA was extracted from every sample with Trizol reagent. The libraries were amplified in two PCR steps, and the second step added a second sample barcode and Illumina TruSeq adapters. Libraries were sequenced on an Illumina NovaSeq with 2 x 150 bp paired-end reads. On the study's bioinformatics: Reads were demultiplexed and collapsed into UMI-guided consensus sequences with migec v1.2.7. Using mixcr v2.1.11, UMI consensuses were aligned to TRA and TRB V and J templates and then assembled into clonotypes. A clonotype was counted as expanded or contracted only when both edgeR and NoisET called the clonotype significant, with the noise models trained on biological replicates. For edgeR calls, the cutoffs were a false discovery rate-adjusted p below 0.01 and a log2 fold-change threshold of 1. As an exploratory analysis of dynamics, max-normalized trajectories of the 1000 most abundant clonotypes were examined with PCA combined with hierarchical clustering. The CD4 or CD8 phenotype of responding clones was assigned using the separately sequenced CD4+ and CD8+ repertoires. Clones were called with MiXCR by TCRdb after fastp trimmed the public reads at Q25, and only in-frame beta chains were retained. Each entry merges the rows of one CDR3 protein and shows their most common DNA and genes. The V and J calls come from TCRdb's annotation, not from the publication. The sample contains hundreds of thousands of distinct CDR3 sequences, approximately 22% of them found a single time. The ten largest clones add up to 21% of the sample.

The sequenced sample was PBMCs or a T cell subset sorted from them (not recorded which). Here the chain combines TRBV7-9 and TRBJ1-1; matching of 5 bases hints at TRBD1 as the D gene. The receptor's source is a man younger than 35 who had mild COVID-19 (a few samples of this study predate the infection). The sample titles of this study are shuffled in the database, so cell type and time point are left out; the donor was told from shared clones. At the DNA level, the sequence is TGTGCCAGCAGCTTAGGGATTGGCGGACAGAACACTGAAGCTTTCTTT. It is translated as CASSLGIGGQNTEAFF.